This T cell receptor beta chain originates from a study of human versus mouse CDR3 diversity and MHC coevolution. Repertoires were generated with immunoSEQ multiplex PCR, while TCRdb's copy carries only in-frame clones and drops some. The data hold tens of thousands of clones, with around 94% observed a single time. The CDR3 covers 14 residues. The germline V gene encodes CDR1 MNHEY and CDR2 SVGAGI. The trim removed 8 bases at V and 0 bases at J, leaving 4 bases unmatched. This clone was observed a few times. The chain carries TRBV6-5 and TRBJ2-7, with 10 bases identical to TRBD2. The sample comprised naive CD4+ T cells from blood. Subset reported: CD45RO-negative CD62L-positive naive CD4 T cells. The sequence derives from a person in their sixties or seventies in good health. The CDR3 protein is CASGSGRDSYEQYF. As DNA, the CDR3 is TGTGCCAGCGGAAGCGGGAGGGACTCCTACGAGCAGTACTTC.